Listed below are T cell receptor beta chains from one sample, sequenced in a study of radiotherapy plus CTLA-4 blockade in lung cancer. Assay used: immunoSEQ multiplex PCR; TCRdb lists only in-frame clones, some missing. The sample records 81,000 or so clones, roughly 80% being singletons. The source material was peripheral blood, sampled from a patient treated with radiotherapy plus ipilimumab. The receptors were gathered from a human donor with non-small cell lung cancer who had stable disease on radiotherapy plus ipilimumab. The CDR3 runs from the conserved cysteine through the conserved F or W. The D gene is left open where the match is weak. Not every row has a clone size; where given, it reads once, few, many or a size class.

size	D	V	J	DNA	CDR3
-	-	TRBV15	TRBJ1-2	TGTGCCACCAGCAGAGCCGACCCAGCAGGAGGAGGCTACACCTTC	CATSRADPAGGGYTF
-	TRBD2	TRBV5-1	TRBJ2-3	TGCGCCAGCAGCTTGCGGGAGGGCACGGATACGCAGTATTTT	CASSLREGTDTQYF
-	TRBD2	TRBV7-7	TRBJ2-2	TGTGCCAGCAGCCCCGGAGGCGGGGGGAACACCGGGGAGCTGTTTTTT	CASSPGGGGNTGELFF
-	-	TRBV13	TRBJ2-7	TGTGCCAGCAGCTCAGGACCCCTCTACGAGCAGTACTTC	CASSSGPLYEQYF
-	TRBD1	TRBV19	TRBJ1-5	TGTGCCAGTAGTATAATCGGACAGGGTAGCAATCAGCCCCAGCATTTT	CASSIIGQGSNQPQHF
-	-	TRBV9	TRBJ2-2	TGTGCCAGCAGCCCGGGACGGAAACTCACCGGGGAGCTGTTTTTT	CASSPGRKLTGELFF
-	-	TRBV6-5	TRBJ1-1	TGTGCCAGCAAGGGCACTCTTCTCACTGAAGCTTTCTTT	CASKGTLLTEAFF
-	TRBD2	TRBV7-3	TRBJ2-1	TGTGCCAGCAGCTTAACTAGCGGGGGGGCCTACAATGAGCAGTTCTTC	CASSLTSGGAYNEQFF
-	-	TRBV19	TRBJ1-5	TGTGCCAGTAGTATGTACGGGGGTAGTGGCAATCAGCCCCAGCATTTT	CASSMYGGSGNQPQHF
-	-	TRBV7-8	TRBJ1-1	TGTGCCAGCAGCCCCCGATGGACAACTAAGCTTGAAGCTTTCTTT	CASSPRWTTKLEAFF
-	TRBD1	TRBV28	TRBJ1-5	TGTGCCAGCATTAGGGGGCGCATTAATCAGCCCCAGCATTTT	CASIRGRINQPQHF
-	-	TRBV9	TRBJ2-1	TGTGCCAGCAGCGTCTTCAGGACACCCTACAATGAGCAGTTCTTC	CASSVFRTPYNEQFF
-	TRBD2	TRBV7-2	TRBJ2-7	TGTGCCAGCAGCTCAAAAGCGGGGGGGCCTCACGAGCAGTACTTC	CASSSKAGGPHEQYF
-	-	TRBV7-8	TRBJ2-7	TGTGCCAGCAGCTTAAGGCTGGGGAGTTGGGAGCAGTACTTC	CASSLRLGSWEQYF
-	-	TRBV2	TRBJ1-1	TGTGCCAGCAGCGATCGAACTGGTGTCACTGAAGCTTTCTTT	CASSDRTGVTEAFF
-	-	TRBV6-6	TRBJ2-2	TGTGCCAGCAGTCCACGAAACACCGGGGAGCTGTTTTTT	CASSPRNTGELFF
-	-	TRBV28	TRBJ1-4	TGTGCCAGCAGTTTAGGGGGAATAACTAATGAAAAACTGTTTTTT	CASSLGGITNEKLFF
-	-	TRBV5-4	TRBJ2-1	TGTGCCAGCAGCTTACCAAGCTCCTACAATGAGCAGTTCTTC	CASSLPSSYNEQFF
once	TRBD2	TRBV10-1	TRBJ2-3	TGCGCCAGCAGCCCCGGGGGGAACACAGATACGCAGTATTTT	CASSPGGNTDTQYF
-	TRBD1	TRBV7-9	TRBJ1-2	TGTGCCAGCAGCTTAGGAACAGGGGGGAAGGGCTACACCTTC	CASSLGTGGKGYTF
-	-	TRBV6-4	TRBJ2-2	TGTGCCAGCAAACCGTGGGCAGGGGCCACCGGGGAGCTGTTTTTT	CASKPWAGATGELFF
once	TRBD1	TRBV7-3	TRBJ2-2	TGTGCCAGCAGCGTAATAGGGGGCGCCGCGAACACCGGGGAGCTGTTTTTT	CASSVIGGAANTGELFF
-	TRBD1	TRBV11-3	TRBJ1-6	TGTGCCAGCAGCTCGGGGACAGGAGTTAATAATTCACCCCTCCACTTT	CASSSGTGVNNSPLHF
-	-	TRBV25-1	TRBJ1-6	TGTGCCAGCAGTGTGGGGGGACTGTATTCACCCCTCCACTTT	CASSVGGLYSPLHF
-	-	TRBV5-5	TRBJ1-5	TGTGCCAGCAGCTACCGCGGGGAGGGGAATCAGCCCCAGCATTTT	CASSYRGEGNQPQHF
-	TRBD1	TRBV27	TRBJ1-1	TGTGCCAGCAGCCCAGGGGGTACTGAAGCTTTCTTT	CASSPGGTEAFF
-	TRBD1	TRBV11-3	TRBJ2-2	TGTGCCAGCAGCTCAAGGACAGGGGTGGGGACCGGGGAGCTGTTTTTT	CASSSRTGVGTGELFF
-	-	TRBV7-3	TRBJ2-3	TGTGCCAGCAGCCTAGAGGGGAAGCTAAGAGGCACAGATACGCAGTATTTT	CASSLEGKLRGTDTQYF
-	-	TRBV28	TRBJ2-5	TGTGCCAGCTCCCCCTCACAGGGCCGAGAGACCCAGTACTTC	CASSPSQGRETQYF
-	TRBD2	TRBV27	TRBJ2-1	TGTGCCAGCAGTTCCCAGCGGGGGGTCGCCAATGAGCAGTTCTTC	CASSSQRGVANEQFF
few	TRBD2	TRBV5-4	TRBJ2-1	TGTGCCAGCAGCCCTAAACTGACTAGCGGGGGATACAATGAGCAGTTCTTC	CASSPKLTSGGYNEQFF
-	-	TRBV5-1	TRBJ1-1	TGCGCCAGCAGCTCCCAGATCAGGGCTGAAGCTTTCTTT	CASSSQIRAEAFF
-	-	TRBV7-8	TRBJ1-6	TGTGCCAGCAGACCCCGGGAGCCAACGATAGCACCCCTCCACTTT	CASRPREPTIAPLHF
-	-	TRBV7-3	TRBJ2-5	TGTGCCAGCAGTCCCTCGGCGGGGAAAGAGACCCAGTACTTC	CASSPSAGKETQYF
-	TRBD1	TRBV7-2	TRBJ2-7	TGTGCCAGCAGTCCGGACAGGGCTTCCTACGAGCAGTACTTC	CASSPDRASYEQYF
-	-	TRBV28	TRBJ1-5	TGTGCCAGCAGTTTAGGACAGCCCCAGCATTTT	CASSLGQPQHF
few	-	TRBV4-1	TRBJ1-3	TGCGCCAGCAGCCAAGATCCAGACTCTGGAAACACCATATATTTT	CASSQDPDSGNTIYF
-	-	TRBV28	TRBJ1-6	TGTGCCAGCAGTTTGGTAGGGGATACACCCCTCCACTTT	CASSLVGDTPLHF
-	-	TRBV28	TRBJ2-7	TGTGCCAGCAGTACGGCACCGCGGACTTTTTCGCAGTACTTC	CASSTAPRTFSQYF
-	-	TRBV5-1	TRBJ2-1	TGCGCCAGCACCAGCATGTACGGGACGGGTAGCTCCTACAATGAGCAGTTCTTC	CASTSMYGTGSSYNEQFF